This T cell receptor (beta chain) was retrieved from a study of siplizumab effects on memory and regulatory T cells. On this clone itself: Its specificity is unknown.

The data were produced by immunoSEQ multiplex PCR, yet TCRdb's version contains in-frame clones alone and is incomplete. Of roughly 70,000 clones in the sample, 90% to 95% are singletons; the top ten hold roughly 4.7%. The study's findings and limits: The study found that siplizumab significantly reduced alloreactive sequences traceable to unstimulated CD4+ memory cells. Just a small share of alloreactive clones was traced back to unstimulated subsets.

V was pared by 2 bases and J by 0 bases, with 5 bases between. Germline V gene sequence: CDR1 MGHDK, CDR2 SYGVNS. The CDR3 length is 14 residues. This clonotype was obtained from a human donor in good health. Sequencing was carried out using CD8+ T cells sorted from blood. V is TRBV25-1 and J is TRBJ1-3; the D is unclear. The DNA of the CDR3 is TGTGCCAGCAGTGAAAAAGGCTCTGGAAACACCATATATTTT. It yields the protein CASSEKGSGNTIYF.